This T cell receptor (beta chain) derives from a study of STAT5B mutations in CD4+ large granular lymphocyte leukemia. Germline assignment: CDR1 MDHEN and CDR2 SYDVKM. The CDR3 contains 17 residues. The V end was cut by 2 bases, the J end by 5 bases, with 21 bases between. Authors' analysis steps: Lowest detectable productive clonotype frequency was 2.59 x 10-5. Sequencing used immunoSEQ multiplex PCR; TCRdb keeps in-frame clones, though not all of them. V and J calls and clone size come straight from that table; D and trimming were deduced from the DNA. The table lists almost 30,000 clones, roughly three quarters of them singletons.

The rearrangement uses TRBV28 and TRBJ2-5; D perhaps matches TRBD2 (6 bases). The TCR sequence derives from a human donor in good health. Sample: CD4+ T cells from blood buffy coats. This CDR3 is CASSLRQGGLRGETQYF. CDR3 in DNA: TGTGCCAGCAGTTTACGGCAGGGCGGACTACGCGGGGAGACCCAGTACTTC.